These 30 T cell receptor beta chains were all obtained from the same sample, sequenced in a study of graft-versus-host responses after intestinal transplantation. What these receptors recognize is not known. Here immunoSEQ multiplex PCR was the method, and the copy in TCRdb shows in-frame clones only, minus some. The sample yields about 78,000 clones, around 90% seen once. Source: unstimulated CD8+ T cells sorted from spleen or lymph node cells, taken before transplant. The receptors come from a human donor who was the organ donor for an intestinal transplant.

The CDR3 DNA sequence: TGTGCCAGCAGCCTCCCTAGCGGGGGGGTACGCACAGATACGCAGTATTTT. It translates to CASSLPSGGVRTDTQYF. The chain couples TRBV7-2 to TRBJ2-3; TRBD2 agrees at 12 bases. This CDR3 is built from 17 residues. Germline CDR1 is SGHTA and CDR2 is FQGNSA. The V and J ends lost 5 bases and 1 base, in that order; junction bases with no gene match: 7.

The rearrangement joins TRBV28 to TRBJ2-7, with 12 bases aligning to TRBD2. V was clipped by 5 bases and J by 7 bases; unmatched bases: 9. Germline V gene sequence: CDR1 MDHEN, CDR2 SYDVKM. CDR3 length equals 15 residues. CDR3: CASSPGTSGFSEQYV. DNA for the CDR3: TGTGCCAGCAGTCCTGGGACTAGCGGGTTCTCTGAGCAGTACGTC.

CDR3 sequence (DNA): TGTGCCAGCAGCACATTCCTTGCAGATAACTATGGCTACACCTTC. Translated, it gives CASSTFLADNYGYTF. The chain employs TRBV6-5 and TRBJ1-2; no clear D. Germline V gene sequence: CDR1 MNHEY, CDR2 SVGAGI. This CDR3 has 15 amino acids. V lost 6 bases and J lost 1, with 15 bases in between.

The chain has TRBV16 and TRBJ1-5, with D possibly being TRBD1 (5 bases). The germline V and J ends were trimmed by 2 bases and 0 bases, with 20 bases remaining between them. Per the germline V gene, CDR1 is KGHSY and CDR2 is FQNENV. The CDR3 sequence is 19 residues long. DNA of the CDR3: TGTGCCAGCAGCCAAATGGGGGGGTTTGGACGGCATAGCAATCAGCCCCAGCATTTT. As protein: CASSQMGGFGRHSNQPQHF.

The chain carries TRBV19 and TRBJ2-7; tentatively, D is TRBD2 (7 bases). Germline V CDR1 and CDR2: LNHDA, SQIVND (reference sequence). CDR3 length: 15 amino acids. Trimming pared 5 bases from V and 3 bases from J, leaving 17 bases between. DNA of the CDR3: TGTGCCAGTAGTCCGGGCGGCGGGGGCGACTACGAGCAGTACGTC. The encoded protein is CASSPGGGGDYEQYV.

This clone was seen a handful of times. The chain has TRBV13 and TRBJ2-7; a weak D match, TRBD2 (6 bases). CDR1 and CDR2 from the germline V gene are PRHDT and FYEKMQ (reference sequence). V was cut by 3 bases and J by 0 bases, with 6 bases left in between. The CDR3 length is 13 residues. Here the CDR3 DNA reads TGTGCCAGCAGCTTCGGGAGCTCCTACGAGCAGTACGTC. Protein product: CASSFGSSYEQYV.

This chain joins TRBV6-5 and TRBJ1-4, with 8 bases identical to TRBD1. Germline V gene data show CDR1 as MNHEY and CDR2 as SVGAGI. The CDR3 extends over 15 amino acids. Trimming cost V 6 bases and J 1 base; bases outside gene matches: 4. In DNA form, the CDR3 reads TGTGCCAGCAGCCCTACAGGGGGAACTAATGAAAAACTGTTTTTT. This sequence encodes CASSPTGGTNEKLFF.

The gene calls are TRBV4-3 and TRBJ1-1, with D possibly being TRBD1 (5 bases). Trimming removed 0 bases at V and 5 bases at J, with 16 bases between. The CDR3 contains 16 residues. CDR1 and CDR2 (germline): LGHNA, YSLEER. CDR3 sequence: CASSQDVTVRDTEAFF. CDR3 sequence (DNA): TGCGCCAGCAGCCAAGATGTAACTGTCAGGGATACTGAAGCTTTCTTT.

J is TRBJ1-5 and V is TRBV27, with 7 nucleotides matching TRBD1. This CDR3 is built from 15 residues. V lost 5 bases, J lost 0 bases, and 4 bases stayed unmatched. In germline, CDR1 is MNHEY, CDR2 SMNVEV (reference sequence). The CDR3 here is CASSGGQHSNQPQHF. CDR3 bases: TGTGCCAGCAGTGGGGGACAGCATAGCAATCAGCCCCAGCATTTT.

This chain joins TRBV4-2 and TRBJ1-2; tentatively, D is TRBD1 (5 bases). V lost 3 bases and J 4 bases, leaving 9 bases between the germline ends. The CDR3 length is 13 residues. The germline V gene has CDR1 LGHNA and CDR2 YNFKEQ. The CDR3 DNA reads TGTGCCAGCAGCCATCTCAGGGCCTATGGCTACACCTTC. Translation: CASSHLRAYGYTF.

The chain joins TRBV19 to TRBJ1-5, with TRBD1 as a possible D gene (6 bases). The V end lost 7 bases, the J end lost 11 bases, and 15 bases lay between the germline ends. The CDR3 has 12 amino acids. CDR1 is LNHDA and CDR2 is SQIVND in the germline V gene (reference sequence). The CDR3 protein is CASIDRRLAQHF. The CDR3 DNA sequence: TGTGCCAGTATAGACAGGCGTCTGGCCCAGCATTTT.

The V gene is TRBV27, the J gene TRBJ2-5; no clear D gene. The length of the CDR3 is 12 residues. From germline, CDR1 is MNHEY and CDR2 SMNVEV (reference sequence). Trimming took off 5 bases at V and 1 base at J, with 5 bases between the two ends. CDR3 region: CASSNFQETQYF. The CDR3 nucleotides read TGTGCCAGCAGTAACTTCCAAGAGACCCAGTACTTC.

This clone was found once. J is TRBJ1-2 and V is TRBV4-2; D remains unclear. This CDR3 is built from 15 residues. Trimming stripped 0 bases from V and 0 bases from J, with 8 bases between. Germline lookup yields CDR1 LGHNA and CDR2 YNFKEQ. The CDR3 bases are TGTGCCAGCAGCCAAGATACGAGGGCTAACTATGGCTACACCTTC. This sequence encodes CASSQDTRANYGYTF.

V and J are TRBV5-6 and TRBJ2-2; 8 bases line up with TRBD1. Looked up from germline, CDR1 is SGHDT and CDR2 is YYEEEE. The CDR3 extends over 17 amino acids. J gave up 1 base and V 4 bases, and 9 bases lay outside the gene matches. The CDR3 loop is CASSPGAGTGNTGELFF. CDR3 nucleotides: TGTGCCAGCAGCCCGGGAGCCGGGACAGGGAACACCGGGGAGCTGTTTTTT.

The CDR3 nucleotides read TGTGCCAGGGGGACAGGGGGCGCTCCTGGGGCCAACGTCCTGACTTTC. This sequence encodes CARGTGGAPGANVLTF. This sequence joins TRBV21-1 and TRBJ2-6; the DNA was not used to check the table's D call, TRBD1. TRBV21-1 is tagged as a pseudogene. The CDR3 covers 16 residues.

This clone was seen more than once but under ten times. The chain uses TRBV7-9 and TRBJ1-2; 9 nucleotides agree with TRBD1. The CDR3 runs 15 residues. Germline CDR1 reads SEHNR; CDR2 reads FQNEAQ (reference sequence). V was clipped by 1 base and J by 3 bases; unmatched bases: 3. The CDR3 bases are TGTGCCAGCAGCTTAGGGGACAGGGTTTACTATGGCTACACCTTC. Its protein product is CASSLGDRVYYGYTF.

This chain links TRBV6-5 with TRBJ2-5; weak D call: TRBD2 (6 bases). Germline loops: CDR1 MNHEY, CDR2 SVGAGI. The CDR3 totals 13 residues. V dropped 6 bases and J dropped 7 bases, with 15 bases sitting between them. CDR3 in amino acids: CASSLSGPGTQYF. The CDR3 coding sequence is TGTGCCAGCAGCCTGAGCGGGCCCGGGACCCAGTACTTC.

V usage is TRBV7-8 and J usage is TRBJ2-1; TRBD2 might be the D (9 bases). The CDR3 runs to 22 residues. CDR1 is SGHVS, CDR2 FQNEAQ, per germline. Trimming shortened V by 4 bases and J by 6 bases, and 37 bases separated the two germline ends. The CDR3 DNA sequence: TGTGCCAGCAGCTCCTCGGAGACAGGGGAAAATTGGCTAATAGCGGGGGCCAATGAGCAGTTCTTC. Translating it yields CASSSSETGENWLIAGANEQFF.

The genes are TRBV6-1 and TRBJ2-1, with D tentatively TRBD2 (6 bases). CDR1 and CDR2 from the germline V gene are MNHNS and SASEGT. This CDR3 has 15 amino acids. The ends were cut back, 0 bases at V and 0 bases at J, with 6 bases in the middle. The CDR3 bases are TGTGCCAGCAGTGAAGCGGGGGGCTCCTACAATGAGCAGTTCTTC. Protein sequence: CASSEAGGSYNEQFF.

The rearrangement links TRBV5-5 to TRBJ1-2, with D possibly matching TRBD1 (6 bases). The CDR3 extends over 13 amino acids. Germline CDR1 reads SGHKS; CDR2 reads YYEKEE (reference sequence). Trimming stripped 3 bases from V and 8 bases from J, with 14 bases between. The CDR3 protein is CASSWSGDWGYTF. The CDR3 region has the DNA TGTGCCAGCAGCTGGTCAGGGGATTGGGGCTACACCTTC.

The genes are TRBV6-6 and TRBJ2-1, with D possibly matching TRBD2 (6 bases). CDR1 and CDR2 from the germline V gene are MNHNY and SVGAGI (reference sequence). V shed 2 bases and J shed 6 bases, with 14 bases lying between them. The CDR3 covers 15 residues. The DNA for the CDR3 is TGTGCCAGCAGTTACAACTGGGGGGAGAGCAATGAGCAGTTCTTC. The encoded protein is CASSYNWGESNEQFF.

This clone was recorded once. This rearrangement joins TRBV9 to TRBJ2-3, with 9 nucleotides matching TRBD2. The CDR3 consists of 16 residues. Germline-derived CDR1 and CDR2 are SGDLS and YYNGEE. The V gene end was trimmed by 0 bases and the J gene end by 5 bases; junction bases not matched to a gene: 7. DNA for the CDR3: TGTGCCAGCAGCGTAGCTAGCGGGATTGAAAGAGATACGCAGTATTTT. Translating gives CASSVASGIERDTQYF.

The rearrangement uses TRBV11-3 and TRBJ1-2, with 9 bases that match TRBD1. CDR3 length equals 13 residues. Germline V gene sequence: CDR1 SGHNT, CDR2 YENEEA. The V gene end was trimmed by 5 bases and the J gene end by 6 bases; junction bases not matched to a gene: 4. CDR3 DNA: TGTGCCAGCAGCCGGGACAGGGTTGATGGCTACACCTTC. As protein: CASSRDRVDGYTF.

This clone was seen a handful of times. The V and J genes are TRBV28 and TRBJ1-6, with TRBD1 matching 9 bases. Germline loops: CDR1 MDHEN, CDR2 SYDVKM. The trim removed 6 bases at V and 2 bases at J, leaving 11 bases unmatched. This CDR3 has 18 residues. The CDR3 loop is CASRGQGSASPYNSPLHF. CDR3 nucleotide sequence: TGTGCCAGCAGAGGACAGGGGTCCGCGTCGCCCTATAATTCACCCCTCCACTTT. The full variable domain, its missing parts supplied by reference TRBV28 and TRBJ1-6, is DVKVTQSSRYLVKRTGEKVFLECVQDMDHENMFWYRQDPGLGLRLIYFSYDVKMKEKGDIPEGYSVSREKKERFSLILESASTNQTSMYLCASRGQGSASPYNSPLHFGNGTRLTVT.

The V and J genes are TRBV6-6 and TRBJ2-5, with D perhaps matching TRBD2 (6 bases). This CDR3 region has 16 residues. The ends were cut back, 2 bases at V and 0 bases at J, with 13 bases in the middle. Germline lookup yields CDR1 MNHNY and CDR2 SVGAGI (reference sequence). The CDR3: CASSYLGLTYQETQYF. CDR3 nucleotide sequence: TGTGCCAGCAGTTACCTTGGACTAACCTACCAAGAGACCCAGTACTTC.

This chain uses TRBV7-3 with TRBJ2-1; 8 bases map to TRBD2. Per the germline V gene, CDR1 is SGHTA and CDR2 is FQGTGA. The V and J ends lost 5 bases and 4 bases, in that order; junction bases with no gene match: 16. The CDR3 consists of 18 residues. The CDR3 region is CASSSTPPMPGGYNEQFF. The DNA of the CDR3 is TGTGCCAGCAGCAGTACGCCCCCAATGCCGGGGGGGTACAATGAGCAGTTCTTC.

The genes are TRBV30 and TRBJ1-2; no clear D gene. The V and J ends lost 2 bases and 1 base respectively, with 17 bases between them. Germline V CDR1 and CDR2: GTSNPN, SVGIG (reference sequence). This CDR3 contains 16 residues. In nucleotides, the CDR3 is TGTGCCTGGAGTACCCACCGTAGTGCGAATAACTATGGCTACACCTTC. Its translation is CAWSTHRSANNYGYTF.

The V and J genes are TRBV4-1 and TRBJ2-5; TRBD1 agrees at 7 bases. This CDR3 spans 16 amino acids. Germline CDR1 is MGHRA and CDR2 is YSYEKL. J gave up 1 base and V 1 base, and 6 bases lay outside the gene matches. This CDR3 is CASSQAEWDSQETQYF. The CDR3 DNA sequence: TGCGCCAGCAGCCAAGCGGAGTGGGACAGCCAAGAGACCCAGTACTTC.

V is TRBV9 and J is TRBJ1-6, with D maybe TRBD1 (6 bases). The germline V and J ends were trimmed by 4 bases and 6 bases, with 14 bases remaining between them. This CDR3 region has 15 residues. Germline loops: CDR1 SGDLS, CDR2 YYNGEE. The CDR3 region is CASSPNRVFNSPLHF. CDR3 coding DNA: TGTGCCAGCAGCCCAAACAGGGTCTTTAATTCACCCCTCCACTTT. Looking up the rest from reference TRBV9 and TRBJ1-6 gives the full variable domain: DSGVTQTPKHLITATGQRVTLRCSPRSGDLSVYWYQQSLDQGLQFLIQYYNGEERAKGNILERFSAQQFPDLHSELNLSSLELGDSALYFCASSPNRVFNSPLHFGNGTRLTVT.

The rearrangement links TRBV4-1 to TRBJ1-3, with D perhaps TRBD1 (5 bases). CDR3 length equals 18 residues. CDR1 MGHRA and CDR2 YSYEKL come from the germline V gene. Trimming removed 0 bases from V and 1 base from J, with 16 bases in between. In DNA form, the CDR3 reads TGCGCCAGCAGCCAAGATTCGAAGGGGTTGGTGTCTGGAAACACCATATATTTT. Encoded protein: CASSQDSKGLVSGNTIYF.